The 26 T cell receptor beta chains below were found in one sample sequenced in a study of graft-versus-host responses after intestinal transplantation. The protocol was immunoSEQ multiplex PCR, while the TCRdb copy is restricted to in-frame clones and leaves out a portion. The table lists around 55,000 clones, 70% to 90% of them singletons. Antigens of these TCRs are unknown. The source was unstimulated CD4+ T cells sorted from spleen or lymph node cells, collected before transplant. The receptors shown here come from a human donor who was the organ donor for an intestinal transplant.

This rearrangement joins TRBV30 to TRBJ1-1, with D hard to call. CDR1 and CDR2 from the germline V gene are GTSNPN and SVGIG (reference sequence). Trimming removed 1 base from V and 4 bases from J, with 10 bases in between. CDR3 length: 13 amino acids. CDR3 residues: CAWSGQFGTEAFF. CDR3 nucleotides: TGTGCCTGGAGTGGTCAGTTTGGCACTGAAGCTTTCTTT.

CDR3 DNA sequence: TGTGCCAGCTCACCACAACTAGGGGAGCAGTACTTC. Its protein product is CASSPQLGEQYF. J is TRBJ2-7 and V is TRBV18; tentative D call: TRBD2 (5 bases). The CDR3 loop spans 12 amino acids. Germline loops: CDR1 KGHSH, CDR2 LQKENI. Trimming took off 1 base at V and 7 bases at J, with 8 bases between the two ends.

This clone has only one observation. The chain recombines TRBV5-6 with TRBJ2-7; tentative D call: TRBD1 (5 bases). The CDR3 totals 14 residues. With 4 bases removed from V and 9 bases from J, the gap between germline ends came to 20 bases. CDR1 is SGHDT, CDR2 YYEEEE, per germline. As DNA, the CDR3 is TGTGCCAGCAGCGAGGTTCTCAGGGCTCAGGGGCAGTACTTC. It yields the protein CASSEVLRAQGQYF.

The rearrangement links TRBV11-2 to TRBJ1-2; weak D call: TRBD1 (5 bases). V dropped 0 bases and J dropped 8 bases, with 16 bases sitting between them. Germline V gives CDR1 SGHAT, CDR2 FQNNGV. The CDR3 runs 15 residues. The CDR3 loop reads CASSLDGGLLGGYTF. In DNA form, the CDR3 reads TGTGCCAGCAGCTTAGATGGGGGGTTACTTGGCGGCTACACCTTC.

This chain joins TRBV27 and TRBJ1-5; 9 bases are a match to TRBD1. The CDR3 has 13 amino acids. V shed 6 bases, J shed 6 bases, and the junction held 3 bases outside the gene matches. CDR1 is MNHEY, CDR2 SMNVEV, per germline (reference sequence). In DNA form, the CDR3 reads TGTGCCAGCAGGGGACAGGGATTTCAGCCCCAGCATTTT. Translated: CASRGQGFQPQHF.

This chain joins TRBV12-5 and TRBJ2-4; unclear D gene. Deletions cut 0 bases from V and 1 base from J, with 10 bases between. This CDR3 region has 16 residues. CDR1 is LGHNT and CDR2 is FRNRAP in the germline V gene. CDR3 protein: CASGLVWLDAKNIQYF. The CDR3 nucleotides are TGTGCTAGTGGTTTGGTATGGCTAGATGCCAAAAACATTCAGTACTTC.

Comments on this clone: The junction departs from the called germline gene at one end, perhaps through a read error. The chain links TRBV7-7 to TRBJ2-1; 10 positions agree with TRBD2. Germline V gene lookup returns CDR1 SSHAT and CDR2 FNYEAQ (reference sequence). The CDR3 runs 15 residues. The CDR3 sequence: CASSVSSGSGNEQFF. The CDR3 DNA reads as TGTGCTAGCAGCGTTTCTAGCGGGAGTGGCAATGAGCAGTTCTTC.

V and J are TRBV15 and TRBJ2-6, with D perhaps matching TRBD2 (6 bases). CDR1 and CDR2 (germline): LNHNV, YYDKDF (reference sequence). The CDR3 contains 17 residues. Trimming left V 0 bases short and J 0 bases short, with 9 bases between. The CDR3 spells CATSREGRSSGANVLTF. The CDR3 bases are TGTGCCACCAGCAGAGAAGGGAGGAGCTCTGGGGCCAACGTCCTGACTTTC.

V usage is TRBV29-1 and J usage is TRBJ2-2, with 9 bases identical to TRBD2. J was trimmed by 5 bases and V by 7 bases; bases with no gene match: 5. The CDR3 loop spans 13 amino acids. Germline V gene sequence: CDR1 SQVTM, CDR2 ANQGSEA. Written as DNA, the CDR3 is TGCAGCGCAGGGACTAGCAAAACCGGGGAGCTGTTTTTT. Protein product: CSAGTSKTGELFF.

This clone has only a few counts. The chain carries TRBV4-2 and TRBJ2-3, with a tentative D call TRBD2 (6 bases). Germline CDR1 LGHNA, CDR2 YNFKEQ. V was cut by 4 bases and J by 1 base, with 15 bases left in between. The CDR3 spans 16 residues. The CDR3 sequence: CASSLGAGTGTDTQYF. DNA of the CDR3: TGTGCCAGCAGCCTAGGGGCCGGGACTGGCACAGATACGCAGTATTTT.

The rearrangement links TRBV4-3 to TRBJ1-1; the match to TRBD1 covers 9 bases. V lost 2 bases and J lost 4; bases outside the gene matches: 5. Germline CDR1 LGHNA, CDR2 YSLEER. The CDR3 covers 15 residues. CDR3 in DNA: TGCGCCAGCAGCCAATGGGGGACAGGGAGCACTGAAGCTTTCTTT. Its translation is CASSQWGTGSTEAFF.

The chain recombines TRBV7-3 with TRBJ2-7; D remains ambiguous. This CDR3 spans 11 amino acids. Germline-derived CDR1 and CDR2 are SGHTA and FQGTGA. The V end was cut by 2 bases, the J end by 6 bases, with 5 bases between. As DNA, the CDR3 is TGTGCCAGCAGCTTATGGCTCGAGCAGTACTTC. Translation: CASSLWLEQYF.

V gene TRBV5-1 combines with J gene TRBJ2-7; the D gene is possibly TRBD1 (6 bases). V lost 4 bases and J 5 bases, leaving 19 bases between the germline ends. The CDR3 sequence is 15 residues long. Germline assignment: CDR1 SGHRS and CDR2 YFSETQ. This chain's CDR3 is CASSPQGSGWDEQYF. For the CDR3, the DNA is TGCGCCAGCAGCCCCCAGGGGTCGGGGTGGGACGAGCAGTACTTC.

This chain joins TRBV10-3 and TRBJ1-5; D perhaps matches TRBD1 (5 bases). The CDR3 has 15 amino acids. With 6 bases removed from V and 1 base from J, the gap between germline ends came to 13 bases. CDR1 is ENHRY and CDR2 is SYGVKD in the germline V gene. In DNA form, the CDR3 reads TGTGCCATCAGCGATGGGGGGGGGAGCAATCAGCCCCAGCATTTT. This sequence encodes CAISDGGGSNQPQHF.

The V and J genes are TRBV2 and TRBJ1-5, with 10 positions matching TRBD1. Trimming at V came to 5 bases and at J to 1 base, leaving 2 bases not matched to a gene. Germline CDR1 and CDR2: SNHLY and FYNNEI. The CDR3 covers 15 residues. CDR3: CASSRQGASNQPQHF. The CDR3, as DNA: TGTGCCAGCAGTAGACAGGGGGCGAGCAATCAGCCCCAGCATTTT. Drawing the rest from reference TRBV2 and TRBJ1-5, the complete variable domain is EPEVTQTPSHQVTQMGQEVILRCVPISNHLYFYWYRQILGQKVEFLVSFYNNEISEKSEIFDDQFSVERPDGSNFTLKIRSTKLEDSAMYFCASSRQGASNQPQHFGDGTRLSIL.

The V and J genes are TRBV4-3 and TRBJ2-7; 9 nucleotides align to TRBD2. The V gene end was trimmed by 1 base and the J gene end by 3 bases; junction bases not matched to a gene: 16. From germline, CDR1 is LGHNA and CDR2 YSLEER. The CDR3 loop spans 19 amino acids. In DNA, the CDR3 is TGCGCCAGCAGCCAAGTTGCGGGAGGGTTGCCGAGTGAGGGCTACGAGCAGTACTTC. Amino acids: CASSQVAGGLPSEGYEQYF.

DNA for the CDR3: TGTGCCAGCAGCTTAACAGGGGACCAGCCCCAGCATTTT. Its translation is CASSLTGDQPQHF. V usage is TRBV5-6 and J usage is TRBJ1-5; TRBD1 matches at 7 bases. Germline V lookup: CDR1 SGHDT, CDR2 YYEEEE. After removal of 2 bases from V and 7 bases from J, the junction contained 3 bases not matched to a gene. This CDR3 region has 13 residues. Filled out from reference TRBV5-6 and TRBJ1-5, the complete variable domain reads DAGVTQSPTHLIKTRGQQVTLRCSPKSGHDTVSWYQQALGQGPQFIFQYYEEEERQRGNFPDRFSGHQFPNYSSELNVNALLLGDSALYLCASSLTGDQPQHFGDGTRLSIL.

V gene TRBV28 combines with J gene TRBJ2-2; 12 nucleotides match TRBD2. CDR1 is MDHEN and CDR2 is SYDVKM in the germline V gene. The CDR3 has 17 amino acids. J lost 6 bases, V lost 7 bases, and 12 bases had no gene match. CDR3 nucleotide sequence: TGTGCCAGCATCCCCGGTAGGCTAGCGGGAGGGCCCGGGGAGCTGTTTTTT. Encoded protein: CASIPGRLAGGPGELFF.

V and J are TRBV9 and TRBJ1-5, with D uncertain. The CDR3 has 14 residues. Germline V gene data show CDR1 as SGDLS and CDR2 as YYNGEE. The germline V and J ends were trimmed by 0 bases and 2 bases, with 6 bases remaining between them. The CDR3 sequence: CASSVEGGNQPQHF. The CDR3 nucleotides read TGTGCCAGCAGCGTAGAGGGAGGCAATCAGCCCCAGCATTTT.

This chain links TRBV9 with TRBJ2-1; 8 bases align to TRBD1. The CDR3 extends over 17 amino acids. Per the germline V gene, CDR1 is SGDLS and CDR2 is YYNGEE. V was clipped by 3 bases and J by 2 bases; unmatched bases: 10. The CDR3 protein is CASSGTRGRDAYNEQFF. The CDR3 DNA sequence: TGTGCCAGCAGCGGAACCAGGGGGCGGGACGCCTACAATGAGCAGTTCTTC.

This clone was seen a few times. The genes are TRBV21-1 and TRBJ2-1; the table's D call, TRBD2, was not checked against the DNA. TRBV21-1 is labeled a pseudogene. This CDR3 has 15 amino acids. CDR3: CASSKGGRSYNEQFF. CDR3 in DNA: TGTGCCAGCAGCAAAGGCGGGCGCTCCTACAATGAGCAGTTCTTC.

The chain joins TRBV5-1 to TRBJ2-1; 15 positions match TRBD2. Germline loops: CDR1 SGHRS, CDR2 YFSETQ. Unmatched junction bases numbered 7, after V lost 4 bases and J lost 2 bases. The CDR3 is 18 residues long. As DNA, the CDR3 is TGCGCCAGCAGCCCAGCCGGGACTAGCGGGAGGACCTACAATGAGCAGTTCTTC. It specifies CASSPAGTSGRTYNEQFF.

This clone appeared a single time. The genes are TRBV7-2 and TRBJ2-1; 9 nucleotides line up with TRBD2. This CDR3 is built from 15 residues. CDR1 is SGHTA, CDR2 FQGNSA, per germline. With V trimmed by 7 bases and J by 9 bases, 13 bases remained unmatched. The CDR3 bases are TGTGCCAGCAAACTAGCGGGCCCGTTGGACGCTGAGCAGTTCTTC. It codes for CASKLAGPLDAEQFF.

V gene TRBV27 combines with J gene TRBJ2-3; TRBD2 matches 13 bases. The CDR3 consists of 18 residues. With V trimmed by 11 bases and J by 3 bases, 17 bases remained unmatched. Germline V gene data show CDR1 as MNHEY and CDR2 as SMNVEV (reference sequence). In DNA form, the CDR3 reads TGTGCCGCACCTACCTCCGGGACTAGCGGGAAAGTGACAGATACGCAGTATTTT. Protein: CAAPTSGTSGKVTDTQYF.

The chain links TRBV5-4 to TRBJ2-1; 7 bases are shared with TRBD2. Germline-derived CDR1 and CDR2 are SGHNT and YYREEE (reference sequence). V lost 1 base and J lost 3; bases outside the gene matches: 1. There are 14 residues in the CDR3. CDR3 sequence reads: CASSLPGGYNEQFF. CDR3 DNA sequence: TGTGCCAGCAGCTTGCCGGGGGGCTACAATGAGCAGTTCTTC.

The rearrangement links TRBV18 to TRBJ1-4; no firm D call. CDR1 and CDR2 from the germline V gene are KGHSH and LQKENI. Trimming shortened V by 2 bases and J by 0 bases, and 10 bases separated the two germline ends. The CDR3 length is 16 residues. CDR3 region: CASSPAGLATNEKLFF. Written as DNA, the CDR3 is TGTGCCAGCTCACCAGCAGGATTGGCAACTAATGAAAAACTGTTTTTT.